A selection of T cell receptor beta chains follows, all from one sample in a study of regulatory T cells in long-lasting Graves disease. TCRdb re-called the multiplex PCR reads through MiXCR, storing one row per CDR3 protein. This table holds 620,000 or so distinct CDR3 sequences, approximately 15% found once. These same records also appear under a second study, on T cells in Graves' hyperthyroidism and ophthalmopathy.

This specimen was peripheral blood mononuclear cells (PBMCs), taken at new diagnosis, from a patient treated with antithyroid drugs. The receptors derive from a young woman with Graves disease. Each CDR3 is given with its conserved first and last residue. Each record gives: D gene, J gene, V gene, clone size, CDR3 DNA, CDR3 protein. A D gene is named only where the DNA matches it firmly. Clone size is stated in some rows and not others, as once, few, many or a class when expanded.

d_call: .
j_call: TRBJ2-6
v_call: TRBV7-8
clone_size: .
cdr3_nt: TGTGCCAGCAGCTATGCGAGGGAGGCCAACGTCCTGACTTTC
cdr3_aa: CASSYAREANVLTF

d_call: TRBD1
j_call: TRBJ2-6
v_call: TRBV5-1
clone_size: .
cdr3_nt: TGCGCCAGCAGCCTCCGGCTGACAGGGGGGGCTGGTGGGGCCAACGTCCTGACTTTC
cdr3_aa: CASSLRLTGGAGGANVLTF

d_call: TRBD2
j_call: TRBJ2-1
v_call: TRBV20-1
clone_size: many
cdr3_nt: TGCAGTGCCCAGACTAGCGGGAGTGGGCAGTTCTTC
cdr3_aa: CSAQTSGSGQFF

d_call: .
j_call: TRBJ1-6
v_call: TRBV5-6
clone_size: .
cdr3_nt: TGTGCCAGCAGCTTGTTTCTTCCCCTGAGTTCACCCCTCCACTTT
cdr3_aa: CASSLFLPLSSPLHF

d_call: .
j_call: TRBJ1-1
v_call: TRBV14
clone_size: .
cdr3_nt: TGTGCCAGCAGCCAAGATGGCAGAAAAAACACTGAAGCTTTCTTT
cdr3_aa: CASSQDGRKNTEAFF

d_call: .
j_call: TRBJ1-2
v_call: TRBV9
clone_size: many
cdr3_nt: TGTGCCAGCAGCGTAGCAGCTAACTATGGCTACACCTTC
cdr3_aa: CASSVAANYGYTF

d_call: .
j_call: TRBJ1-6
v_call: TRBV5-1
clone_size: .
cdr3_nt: TGCGCCAGCAGCATTTTTGGGACGGGGATTAATTCACCCCTCCACTTT
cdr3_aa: CASSIFGTGINSPLHF

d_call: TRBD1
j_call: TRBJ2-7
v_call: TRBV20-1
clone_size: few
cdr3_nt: TGCAGTGCGCCCCCATGGGACAGCTCCTCCTACGAGCAGTACTTC
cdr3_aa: CSAPPWDSSSYEQYF

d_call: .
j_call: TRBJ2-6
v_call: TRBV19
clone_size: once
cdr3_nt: TGTGCCAGCCAAGGAGGTGGCACCGGGGCCAACGTCCTGACTTTC
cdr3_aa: CASQGGGTGANVLTF

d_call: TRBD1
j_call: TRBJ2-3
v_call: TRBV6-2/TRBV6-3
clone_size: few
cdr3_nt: TGTGCCAGCAGTGAAGACAGGGCCAATACGCAGTATTTT
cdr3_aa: CASSEDRANTQYF

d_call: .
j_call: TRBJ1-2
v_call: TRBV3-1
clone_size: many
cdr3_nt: TGTGCCAGCAGACACTCGACAGATGGCTACACCTTC
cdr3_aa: CASRHSTDGYTF

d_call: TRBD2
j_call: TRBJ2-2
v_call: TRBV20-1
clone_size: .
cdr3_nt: TGCAGTGCTAGATTACCGAACGGGAGGGGTGACACCGGGGAGCTGTTTTTT
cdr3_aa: CSARLPNGRGDTGELFF

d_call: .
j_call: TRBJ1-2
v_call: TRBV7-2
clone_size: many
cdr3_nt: TGTGCCAGCAGCTTAACGACAAATGGCTACACCTTC
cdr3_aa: CASSLTTNGYTF

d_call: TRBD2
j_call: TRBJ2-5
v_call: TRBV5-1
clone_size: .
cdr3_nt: TGCGCCAACAGCTCCATGGGACTAGGAGCAGAGACCCAGTACTTC
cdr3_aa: CANSSMGLGAETQYF

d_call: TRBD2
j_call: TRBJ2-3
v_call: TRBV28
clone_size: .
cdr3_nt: TGTGCCAGCAGCCCAGGGACTAGCGGGAGCCCAACAGATACGCAGTATTTT
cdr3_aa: CASSPGTSGSPTDTQYF

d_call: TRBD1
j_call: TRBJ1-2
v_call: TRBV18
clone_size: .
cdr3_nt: TGTGCCAGCTCACCTCGGGACAGTACAGCTAACTATGGCTACACCTTC
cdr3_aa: CASSPRDSTANYGYTF

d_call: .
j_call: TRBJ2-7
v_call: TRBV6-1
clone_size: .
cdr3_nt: TGTGCCAGCAGCGACGGGATGGGCTACGAGCAGTACTTC
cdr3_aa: CASSDGMGYEQYF

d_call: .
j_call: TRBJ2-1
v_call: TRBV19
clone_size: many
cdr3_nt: TGTGCCAGTAAGAACAGGCTTAATGAGCAGTTCTTC
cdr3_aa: CASKNRLNEQFF

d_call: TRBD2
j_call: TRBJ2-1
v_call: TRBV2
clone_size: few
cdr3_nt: TGTGCCTGCAGAGTCTACTTACTAGCGGGAGGAGATAATGAGCAGTTCTTC
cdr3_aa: CACRVYLLAGGDNEQFF

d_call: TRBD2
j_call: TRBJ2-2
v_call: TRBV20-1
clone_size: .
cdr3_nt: TGCAGTGCTAAGGGACTAGCGGGAGGGCCGGGGACCGGGGAGCTGTTTTTT
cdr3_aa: CSAKGLAGGPGTGELFF

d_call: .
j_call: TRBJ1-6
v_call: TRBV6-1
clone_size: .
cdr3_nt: TGTGCCAGCAGTGCGGTGGATCTTAATTCACCCCTCCACTTT
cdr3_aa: CASSAVDLNSPLHF

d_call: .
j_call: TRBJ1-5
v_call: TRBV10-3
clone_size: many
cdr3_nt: TGTGCCATCAGTGAGGCTAGTCGGGGTAGCAATCAGCCCCAGCATTTT
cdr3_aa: CAISEASRGSNQPQHF

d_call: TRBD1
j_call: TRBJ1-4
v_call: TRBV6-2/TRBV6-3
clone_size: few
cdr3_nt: TGTGCCAGCAGTTCCGGGACAGGGTTTGGGGTCCTGTTTTTT
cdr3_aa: CASSSGTGFGVLFF

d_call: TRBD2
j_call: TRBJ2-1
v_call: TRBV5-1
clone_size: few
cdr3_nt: TGCGCCAGCATCAAGACTAGCGGGAGTGAGCAGTTCTTC
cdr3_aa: CASIKTSGSEQFF

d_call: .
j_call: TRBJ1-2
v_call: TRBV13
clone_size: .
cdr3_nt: TGTGCCAGCAGCGCCAAATCCGGGACATCGTCCGGATACACCTTC
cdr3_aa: CASSAKSGTSSGYTF

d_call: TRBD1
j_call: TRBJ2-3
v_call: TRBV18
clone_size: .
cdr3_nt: TGTGCCAGCTCACCATCTCCGGGACAGGGGCCAGATACGCAGTATTTT
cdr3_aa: CASSPSPGQGPDTQYF

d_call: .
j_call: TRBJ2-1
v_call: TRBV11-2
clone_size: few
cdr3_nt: TGTGCCAGCAGCGTAGGTGGGGGATACAATGAGCAGTTCTTC
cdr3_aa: CASSVGGGYNEQFF

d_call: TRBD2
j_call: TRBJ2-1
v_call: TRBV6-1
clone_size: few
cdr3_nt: TGTGCCAGCAGGAACGCAGCGGGAGCCCACCAGGCGCAGTTCTTC
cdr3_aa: CASRNAAGAHQAQFF

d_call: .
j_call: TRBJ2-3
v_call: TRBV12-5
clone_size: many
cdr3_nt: TGTGCTAGTGGTTGGAACACAGATACGCAGTATTTT
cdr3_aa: CASGWNTDTQYF

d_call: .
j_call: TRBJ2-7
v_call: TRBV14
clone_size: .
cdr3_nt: TGTGCCAGCAGCCCTTGGGGGGCCCAACAGTACTTC
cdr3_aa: CASSPWGAQQYF

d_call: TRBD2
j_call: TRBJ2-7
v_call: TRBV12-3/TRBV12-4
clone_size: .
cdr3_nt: TGTGCCAGCAGTCCCCACCGGGGGGAGGCGGACTACGAGCAGTACTTC
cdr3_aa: CASSPHRGEADYEQYF

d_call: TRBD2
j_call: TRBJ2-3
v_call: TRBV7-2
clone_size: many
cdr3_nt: TGTGCCAGCAATCGACTAGCGGGAGTGGTAGATACGCAGTATTTT
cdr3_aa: CASNRLAGVVDTQYF

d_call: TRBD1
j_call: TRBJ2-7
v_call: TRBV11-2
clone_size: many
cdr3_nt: TGTGCCAGCAGCTGGGCCGGGACAGGGTCCCACGAGCAGTACTTC
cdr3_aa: CASSWAGTGSHEQYF

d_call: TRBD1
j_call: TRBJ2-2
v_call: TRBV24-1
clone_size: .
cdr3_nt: TGTGCCACCAGGGGACAGCACACCGGGGAGCTGTTTTTT
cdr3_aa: CATRGQHTGELFF

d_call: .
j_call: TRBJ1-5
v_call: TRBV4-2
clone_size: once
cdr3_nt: TGTGCCAGCAGCCAAGATACAGCTGGTCAGCCCCAGCATTTT
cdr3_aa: CASSQDTAGQPQHF

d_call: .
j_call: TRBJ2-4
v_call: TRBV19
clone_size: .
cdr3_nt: TGTGCCAGTAGTATTGGGGCATTTTCTAGTCTCAAAAACATTCAGTACTTC
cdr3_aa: CASSIGAFSSLKNIQYF

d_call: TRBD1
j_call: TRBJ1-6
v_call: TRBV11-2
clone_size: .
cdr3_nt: TGTGCCAGCAGGGGACAGGTGCAGAATAATTCACCCCTCCACTTT
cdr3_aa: CASRGQVQNNSPLHF

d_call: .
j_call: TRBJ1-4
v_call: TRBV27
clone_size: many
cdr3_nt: TGTGCCAGCAGTTTTCTAGGGGCAAATGAAAAACTGTTTTTT
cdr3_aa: CASSFLGANEKLFF

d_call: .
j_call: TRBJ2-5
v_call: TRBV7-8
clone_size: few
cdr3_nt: TGTGCCAGCAGCTCTTACACCCCGCTAGCGGAGACCCAGTACTTC
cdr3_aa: CASSSYTPLAETQYF

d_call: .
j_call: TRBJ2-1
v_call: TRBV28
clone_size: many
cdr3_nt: TGTGCCAGCAGATCCAATGAGCAGTTCTTC
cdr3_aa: CASRSNEQFF

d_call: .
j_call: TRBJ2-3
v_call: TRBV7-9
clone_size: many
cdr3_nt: TGTGCCAGCAGCCCCGAGGGCCAGGCTCGCACAGATACGCAGTATTTT
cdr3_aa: CASSPEGQARTDTQYF

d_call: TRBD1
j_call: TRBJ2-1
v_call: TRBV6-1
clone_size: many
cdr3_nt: TGTGCCACAACGCGGGACAGGGTGAATGAGCAGTTCTTC
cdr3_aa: CATTRDRVNEQFF

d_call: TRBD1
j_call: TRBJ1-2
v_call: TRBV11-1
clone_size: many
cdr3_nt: TGTGCCAGCAGCTTAGGACAGGGAAACTATGGCTACACCTTC
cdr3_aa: CASSLGQGNYGYTF

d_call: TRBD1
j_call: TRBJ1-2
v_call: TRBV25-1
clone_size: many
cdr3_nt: TGTGCCAGCAGTGATCCCGGACAGGGTCTCTATGGCTACACCTTC
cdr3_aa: CASSDPGQGLYGYTF

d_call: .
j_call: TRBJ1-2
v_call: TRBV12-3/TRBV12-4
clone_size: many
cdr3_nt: TGTGCCAGCAGTTCTTTTCCGGGCTACTATGGCTACACCTTC
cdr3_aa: CASSSFPGYYGYTF

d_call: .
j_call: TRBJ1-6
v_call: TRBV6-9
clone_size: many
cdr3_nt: .
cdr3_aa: CASSSSTGATLHF

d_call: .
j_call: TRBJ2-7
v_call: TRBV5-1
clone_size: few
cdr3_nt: TGCGCCAGCAGCTCGGACAGTTCCCTGAGGGAGCAGTACTTC
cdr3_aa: CASSSDSSLREQYF

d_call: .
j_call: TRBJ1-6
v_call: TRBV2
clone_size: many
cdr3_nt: TGTGCCAGCAGTGGGCAGGGCAGTTCACCCCTCCACTTT
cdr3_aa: CASSGQGSSPLHF

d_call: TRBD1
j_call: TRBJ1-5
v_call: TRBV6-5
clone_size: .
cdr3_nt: TGTGCCAGCAGTTACTCAGGGGGCGCGCATCAGCCCCAGCATTTT
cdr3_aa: CASSYSGGAHQPQHF

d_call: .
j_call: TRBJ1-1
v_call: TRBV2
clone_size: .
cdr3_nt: TGTGCCGGCACCGCGGTTTGGGTTGGAACTGAAGCTTTCTTT
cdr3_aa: CAGTAVWVGTEAFF

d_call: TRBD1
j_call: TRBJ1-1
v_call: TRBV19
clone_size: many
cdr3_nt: TGTGCCAGCCTGACAGGGAGTAGGGCTTTCTTT
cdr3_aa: CASLTGSRAFF

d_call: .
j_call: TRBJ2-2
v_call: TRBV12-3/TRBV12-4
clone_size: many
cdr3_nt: TGTGCCAGCGAGGACCCTCACACCGGGGAGCTGTTTTTT
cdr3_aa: CASEDPHTGELFF

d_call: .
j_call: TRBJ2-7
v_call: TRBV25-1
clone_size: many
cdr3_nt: TGTGCCAGCAGTGGGGCGCCGATCCGGGACTACGAGCAGTACTTC
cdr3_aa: CASSGAPIRDYEQYF

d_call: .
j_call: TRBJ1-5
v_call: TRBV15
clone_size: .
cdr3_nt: TGTGCCACCAGCAGACATCCCTCGGCTGGGCAGCCCCAGCATTTT
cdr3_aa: CATSRHPSAGQPQHF

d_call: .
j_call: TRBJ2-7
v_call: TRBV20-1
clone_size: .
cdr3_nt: TGCAGTGCTAGGGCAAAGCTAGTTCCCACATTGCACGAGCAGTACTTC
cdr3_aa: CSARAKLVPTLHEQYF

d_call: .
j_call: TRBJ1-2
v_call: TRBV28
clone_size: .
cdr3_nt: TGTGCCAGCAGTTCCCAATTCGGGGGCCGGTTTATCTGGGGCTACACCTTC
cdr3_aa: CASSSQFGGRFIWGYTF

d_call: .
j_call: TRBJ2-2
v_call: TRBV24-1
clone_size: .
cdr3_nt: TGTGCCACCAGTGATTTGCCGGGGGCTGCCGGGGAGCTGTTTTTT
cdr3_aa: CATSDLPGAAGELFF